This is a list of T cell receptor beta chains from one sample in a study of cytomegalovirus exposure and HLA in healthy donors. Assay used: immunoSEQ multiplex PCR; TCRdb lists only in-frame clones, some missing. The sample has about 160,000 clones; approximately 80% are singletons. Sequencing was performed on PBMCs. All receptors come from a man aged 25 to 40 in good health and CMV-seronegative. CDR3s include the opening cysteine and the closing phenylalanine or tryptophan. A D gene is named only where the DNA matches it firmly. The size entry is marked missing in some rows and otherwise reads once, few, many or a size class.

j_call v_call d_call clone_size cdr3_nt cdr3_aa
TRBJ2-7 TRBV5-1 TRBD1 once TGCGCCAGCAGCTCGGGCCCAGGGGGTTACGAGCAGTACTTC CASSSGPGGYEQYF
TRBJ1-2 TRBV27 NA NA TGTGCCAGCAGACACTCTACAGGGCCCCGCAACTATGGCTACACCTTC CASRHSTGPRNYGYTF
TRBJ2-7 TRBV6-6 NA NA TGTGCCAGCAGTTTCTCCTTTGGACAGACTACCTACGAGCAGTACTTC CASSFSFGQTTYEQYF
TRBJ2-7 TRBV19 NA NA TGTGCCAGTAGTCCGGGGGTAGGAAGTGAGCAGTACTTC CASSPGVGSEQYF
TRBJ2-1 TRBV7-6 NA NA TGTGCCAGCAGCGACTCGGACAGAGTCGCCTACAATGAGCAGTTCTTC CASSDSDRVAYNEQFF
TRBJ1-6 TRBV5-1 NA NA TGCGCCTGCAGACAGATGCTAAGCTCCTATAATTCACCCCTCCACTTT CACRQMLSSYNSPLHF
TRBJ1-1 TRBV27 NA NA TGTGCCAGCAATGGGACACCAGGAGCTTTCTTT CASNGTPGAFF
TRBJ2-3 TRBV28 NA many TGTGCCAGCAGTTTATGGCACTCCACAGATACGCAGTATTTT CASSLWHSTDTQYF
TRBJ1-1 TRBV7-3 NA NA TGTGCCAGCAGCTACGGGGGTGGAGAAATCCCGGAAGCTTTCTTT CASSYGGGEIPEAFF
TRBJ1-1 TRBV9 NA NA TGTGCCAGCAGCCCACATCTGAACACTGAAGCTTTCTTT CASSPHLNTEAFF
TRBJ1-4 TRBV5-1 TRBD1 NA TGCGCCAGCGGAACTTTAAAGACAGGGCAAAGAGAAAAACTGTTTTTT CASGTLKTGQREKLFF
TRBJ2-4 TRBV7-2 NA few TGTGCCAGCAGCTTAGTGGCTAGACCGAGCATTCAGTACTTC CASSLVARPSIQYF
TRBJ2-1 TRBV29-1 TRBD2 NA TGCAGCGTTGGCGGGGGACTAGCGGAGAGGGGCAATGAGCAGTTCTTC CSVGGGLAERGNEQFF
TRBJ2-1 TRBV7-8 NA once TGTGCCAGCAGCTTAGAAATGTCTGGACAAAATGAGCAGTTCTTC CASSLEMSGQNEQFF
TRBJ1-6 TRBV13 NA NA TGTGCCAGCAGCCCCACCCCAGAATCTAATTCACCCCTCCACTTT CASSPTPESNSPLHF
TRBJ2-7 TRBV9 TRBD1 NA TGTGCCAGCAGCGTAGGGGTAGGGACAGGGGCAACCTACGAGCAGTACTTC CASSVGVGTGATYEQYF
TRBJ1-2 TRBV6-5 TRBD1 once TGTGCCAGCAGTTACTTGGGACAGCATGGTGGCTACACCTTC CASSYLGQHGGYTF
TRBJ1-1 TRBV7-9 NA NA TGTGCCAGCAGCAAAGTAGGAGTTACTGAAGCTTTCTTT CASSKVGVTEAFF
TRBJ2-5 TRBV5-8 NA once TGTGCCAGCAGCCCCGGAGGGGAAGAGACCCAGTACTTC CASSPGGEETQYF
TRBJ1-6 TRBV11-2 NA NA TGTGCCAGCAGCTTGCCTCCGCCGAGCTCCTATAATTCACCCCTCCACTTT CASSLPPPSSYNSPLHF
TRBJ2-7 TRBV6-1 TRBD2 NA TGTGCCAGCAGGTGGGCCAGCGGGAGAGATTACGAGCAGTACTTC CASRWASGRDYEQYF
TRBJ1-5 TRBV11-2 NA few TGTGCCAGCAGCTCCGTCTATAGCAATCAGCCCCAGCATTTT CASSSVYSNQPQHF
TRBJ2-3 TRBV9 TRBD2 few TGTGCCAGCAGCCCGGGACTAGCGGGGACACTCACAGATACGCAGTATTTT CASSPGLAGTLTDTQYF
TRBJ2-7 TRBV15 NA NA TGTGCCACCAGCAGAGGTCAGGGAAGCTACGAGCAGTACTTC CATSRGQGSYEQYF
TRBJ1-5 TRBV18 TRBD1 NA TGTGCCAGCGCGGGACAGAAAGCTCAGCCCCAGCATTTT CASAGQKAQPQHF
TRBJ2-7 TRBV18 TRBD2 NA TGTGCCAGCTCACCTCTAGCGGGAGGGCCCTACGAGCAGTACTTC CASSPLAGGPYEQYF
TRBJ1-3 TRBV9 NA NA TGTGCCAGCAGCCCGACAGGATCTGGAAACACCATATATTTT CASSPTGSGNTIYF
TRBJ1-2 TRBV28 NA NA TGTGCCAGCAGTCTATACGGCTATGGCTACACCTTC CASSLYGYGYTF
TRBJ2-7 TRBV27 TRBD1 NA TGTGCCAGCAGTCACGCAGGGGGATACTACGAGCAGTACTTC CASSHAGGYYEQYF
TRBJ1-1 TRBV10-3 NA once TGTGCCATCCAGGAAGAGATGAACACTGAAGCTTTCTTT CAIQEEMNTEAFF
TRBJ1-2 TRBV27 NA NA TGTGCCAGCAGTTTTGGGGAGGGAATTTCCTATGGCTACACCTTC CASSFGEGISYGYTF
TRBJ2-3 TRBV7-9 NA NA TGTTCCAGCAGCTTAGGGGGGGGATTCACAGATACGCAGTATTTT CSSSLGGGFTDTQYF
TRBJ2-5 TRBV21-1 NA NA TGTGCCAGCAGCAAAGTCCGTAGGAGCGACAGGGGACCGCAAGAGACCCAGTACTTC CASSKVRRSDRGPQETQYF
TRBJ2-5 TRBV6-5 NA NA TGTGCCAGCAGCACAGGGTGGAGGGAGACCCAGTACTTC CASSTGWRETQYF
TRBJ2-7 TRBV30 TRBD1 NA TGTGCCTGGAATGACAGGGGTCGCTTAGGCGAGCAGTACTTC CAWNDRGRLGEQYF
TRBJ2-7 TRBV28 TRBD1 NA TGTGCCAGCAGTTTCCGGGACAGGGGCTACGAGCAGTACTTC CASSFRDRGYEQYF
TRBJ2-7 TRBV27 NA NA TGTGCCAGCAGCCTTACCCCCCCTTCTAACGAGCAGTACTTC CASSLTPPSNEQYF
TRBJ2-2 TRBV27 TRBD2 NA TGTGCCAGCAGGGCTAGCGGGTGGGCCCACGGGGAGCTGTTTTTT CASRASGWAHGELFF
TRBJ1-6 TRBV4-1 NA NA TGCGCCAGCAGCCAAGAAGGGGACAATACACCCCTCCACTTT CASSQEGDNTPLHF
TRBJ2-3 TRBV27 TRBD1 NA TGTGCCAACCTCCGGGACAGGTCGAGGAGTGAGTGGGTTTCAGATACGCAGTATTTT CANLRDRSRSEWVSDTQYF
TRBJ1-4 TRBV18 NA few TGTGCCAGCTCGGACTTCGAAAAACTGTTTTTT CASSDFEKLFF
TRBJ1-2 TRBV6-6 TRBD1 NA TGTGCCAGCAGTGATACAGGGGCCTATGGCTACACCTTC CASSDTGAYGYTF
TRBJ1-1 TRBV18 NA NA TGTGCCAGCTCACGGTGGGAGGGGAACACTGAAGCTTTCTTT CASSRWEGNTEAFF
TRBJ2-1 TRBV16 NA NA TGTGCCAGCAGCCCCTGGGGAGGCGAGCAGCTCTTC CASSPWGGEQLF
TRBJ1-2 TRBV4-1 TRBD1 NA TGCGCCAGCAGCCAAGTCTCAGGGGGTGGCTACACCTTC CASSQVSGGGYTF
TRBJ2-1 TRBV7-3 TRBD1 NA TGTGCCAGCAGCTTAATCCGGACAGGGAGGCACAATGAGCAGTTCTTC CASSLIRTGRHNEQFF
TRBJ2-1 TRBV9 TRBD1 NA TGTGCCAGCAGCGTACTGTGGGGACAGCTCTACAATGAGCAGTTCTTC CASSVLWGQLYNEQFF
TRBJ1-1 TRBV7-3 NA NA TGTGCCAGCAGCCCCAATTCCATGAACACTGAAGCTTTCTTT CASSPNSMNTEAFF
TRBJ1-2 TRBV5-6 TRBD1 NA TGTGCCAGCAGCTTCTACACAGGGGGCGGGAACTATGGCTACACCTTC CASSFYTGGGNYGYTF
TRBJ2-1 TRBV28 TRBD2 NA TGTGCCAGCAGAGGGGGACTAGCGGGATTTAATGAGCAGTTCTTC CASRGGLAGFNEQFF
TRBJ2-3 TRBV9 TRBD2 NA TGTGCCAGCAGCGTAGGGGGACTAGTGATAATCGGGGATACGCAGTATTTT CASSVGGLVIIGDTQYF
TRBJ2-1 TRBV4-2 TRBD2 NA TGTGCCAGCAGCCAAACTAGCGGGAGTTACAATGAGCAGTTCTTC CASSQTSGSYNEQFF
TRBJ2-1 TRBV4-3 NA NA TGCGCCAGCAGCCTACAGGGGGGGAGAGAAGGAAATGAGCAGTTCTTC CASSLQGGREGNEQFF